A few counts support the clone carrying this TCR beta chain. Antigen specificity is unknown. The PCR ran on 60 Vbeta and 13 Jbeta primers. Repertoires were generated with immunoSEQ multiplex PCR, while TCRdb's copy carries only in-frame clones and drops some. The sample lists 200,000 to 300,000 clones, over 80% seen once, with around 5% in the top ten. The data were obtained in a study of cytomegalovirus exposure and HLA in healthy donors. The CDR3 is made up of 16 amino acids. V trimming: 1 base; J trimming: 0 bases; junction bases outside the gene matches: 4. Germline V gene sequence: CDR1 SGHDT, CDR2 YYEEEE. General study findings and limits: It was about 150 TCR beta chains that were listed as cytomegalovirus-associated.

V and J are TRBV5-6 and TRBJ1-1; TRBD1 matches 9 bases. Sequenced material: PBMCs. This receptor was taken from a woman aged 40 to 50 in good health and CMV-seropositive. The CDR3 DNA reads TGTGCCAGCAGCTTGCTGGGACAGGGTTTGAACACTGAAGCTTTCTTT. It yields the protein CASSLLGQGLNTEAFF.